These 19 T cell receptor beta chains share one sample of origin, sequenced in a study of T-cell memory formation after mild COVID-19. MiXCR was run by TCRdb on the 5' RACE reads, yielding one entry per CDR3 protein. The profile covers roughly 150,000 distinct CDR3 sequences, with roughly 13% appearing a single time and 2.5% to 4% taken by the ten largest. The sample consisted of PBMCs or a T cell subset sorted from them (not recorded which). The source of these receptors is a young man who had mild COVID-19 (a few samples of this study predate the infection). Cell type and time point are not known.

In regard to this clonotype: Here the CDR3 omits its conserved ending phenylalanine or tryptophan, so a read error is the likely source. No DNA is shown, since the ends of the CDR3 on it are uncertain; the CDR3 is the one TCRdb lists. V and J are TRBV4-2 and TRBJ2-7; TRBD1, the table's D call, was not compared with the DNA. Both ends counted, the CDR3 spans 9 residues. Per germline, CDR1 LGHNA and CDR2 YNFKEQ. This CDR3 reads CASSRRQGP.

This chain links TRBV18 with TRBJ1-5, with TRBD1 matching 7 bases. CDR3 length equals 16 residues. The germline V gene has CDR1 KGHSH and CDR2 LQKENI. Trimming removed 6 bases from V and 2 bases from J; junction bases left unmatched: 10. The CDR3 sequence: CASSRQGIHGNQPQHF. In DNA, the CDR3 is TGTGCCAGCTCTCGACAGGGTATTCATGGCAATCAGCCCCAGCATTTT. The complete variable domain, with remaining parts taken from reference TRBV18 and TRBJ1-5, reads NAGVMQNPRHLVRRRGQEARLRCSPMKGHSHVYWYRQLPEEGLKFMVYLQKENIIDESGMPKERFSAEFPKEGPSILRIQQVVRGDSAAYFCASSRQGIHGNQPQHFGDGTRLSIL.

This clonotype has only a few counts. The chain employs TRBV7-2 and TRBJ1-2; D is unresolved. Germline V gene sequence: CDR1 SGHTA, CDR2 FQGNSA. The CDR3 has 13 amino acids. Trimming removed 2 bases from V and 8 bases from J, with 12 bases in between. The CDR3 region is CASSLPNLGGYTF. The CDR3, as DNA: TGTGCCAGCAGCTTACCTAATTTGGGAGGCTACACCTTC.

V is TRBV7-2 and J is TRBJ2-5; 8 nucleotides agree with TRBD2. CDR1 is SGHTA and CDR2 is FQGNSA in the germline V gene. The ends lost 4 bases at V and 5 bases at J; junction bases unmatched: 12. CDR3 size: 16 residues. Here the CDR3 reads CASSSVRGLVTETQYF. CDR3 bases: TGTGCCAGCAGCTCCGTGCGGGGACTAGTAACGGAGACCCAGTACTTC.

This clonotype occurred a few times. The CDR3 here is CSTEPVNEQFF. The CDR3 DNA follows: TGCAGTACCGAACCGGTAAATGAGCAGTTCTTC. The chain couples TRBV20-1 to TRBJ2-1; unclear D gene. V was cut by 8 bases and J by 7 bases, with 12 bases left in between. Germline CDR1 DFQATT, CDR2 SNEGSKA (reference sequence). This CDR3 region has 11 residues.

This clonotype came up a few times. J is TRBJ2-3 and V is TRBV9; 9 positions agree with TRBD1. CDR1 is SGDLS and CDR2 is YYNGEE in the germline V gene. The CDR3 totals 16 residues. V shed 1 base, J shed 7 bases, and the junction held 10 bases outside the gene matches. CDR3 coding DNA: TGTGCCAGCAGCGTACTACCGGGGACAGGGTCGAATACGCAGTATTTT. Translation gives CASSVLPGTGSNTQYF. Drawing the rest from reference TRBV9 and TRBJ2-3, the complete variable domain is DSGVTQTPKHLITATGQRVTLRCSPRSGDLSVYWYQQSLDQGLQFLIQYYNGEERAKGNILERFSAQQFPDLHSELNLSSLELGDSALYFCASSVLPGTGSNTQYFGPGTRLTVL.

This clonotype came up a few times. The chain has TRBV5-6 and TRBJ1-1; no firm D call. V dropped 1 base and J dropped 1 base, with 11 bases sitting between them. This CDR3 has 15 amino acids. In germline, CDR1 is SGHDT, CDR2 YYEEEE. CDR3 region: CASSLQGAPNTEAFF. Written as DNA, the CDR3 is TGTGCCAGCAGCTTGCAAGGAGCGCCGAACACTGAAGCTTTCTTT.

This clonotype occurred a few times. V and J are TRBV29-1 and TRBJ1-1; TRBD1 matches at 9 bases. The germline V gene has CDR1 SQVTM and CDR2 ANQGSEA. The CDR3 spans 13 residues. J gave up 4 bases and V 7 bases, and 7 bases lay outside the gene matches. CDR3 DNA: TGCAGCGGCGATCGACAGGGGGGCACTGAAGCTTTCTTT. Protein: CSGDRQGGTEAFF.

The chain has TRBV7-2 and TRBJ2-4, with 11 bases aligning to TRBD2. Trimming removed 5 bases from V and 10 bases from J; junction bases left unmatched: 4. The CDR3 is 13 residues long. Germline V CDR1 and CDR2: SGHTA, FQGNSA. CDR3 residues: CASSLRLAGIQYF. The CDR3 DNA follows: TGTGCCAGCAGCCTAAGACTAGCGGGGATTCAGTACTTC.

This clonotype appeared a few times. The J gene is TRBJ1-1, the V gene TRBV21-1. TRBV21-1 is a documented pseudogene. The CDR3 covers 15 residues. As DNA, the CDR3 is TGTGCCAGCAGCCCGGAGAGGCGGGAGAACACTGAAGCTTTCTTT. This codes for CASSPERRENTEAFF.

This clonotype was counted between two and nine times. The rearrangement links TRBV3-1 to TRBJ1-1; the D gene is possibly TRBD1 (5 bases). Germline V lookup: CDR1 LGHDT, CDR2 YNNKEL (reference sequence). Trimming removed 3 bases from V and 11 bases from J, with 16 bases in between. The CDR3 is 13 amino acids. The CDR3 sequence is CASSHRGYVSAFF. In nucleotides, the CDR3 is TGTGCCAGCAGCCACCGGGGGTATGTAAGTGCTTTCTTT.

V is TRBV24-1 and J is TRBJ2-3; 9 nucleotides align to TRBD2. From germline, CDR1 is KGHDR and CDR2 SFDVKD. CDR3 length: 16 residues. The J segment lost 4 bases and the V segment lost 5 bases, leaving 9 bases of the junction unmatched. In DNA, the CDR3 is TGTGCCACCAGTGCCCAGCGGGGGGTCGAATCAGATACGCAGTATTTT. Residues: CATSAQRGVESDTQYF.

The CDR3 DNA follows: TGCGCCAGCAGCTTGGAACCCGGAGATACGCAGTATTTT. This translates into CASSLEPGDTQYF. The chain couples TRBV5-1 to TRBJ2-3; no clear D. Germline-derived CDR1 and CDR2 are SGHRS and YFSETQ. Between the trimmed V and J ends, which lost 0 bases and 5 bases, there was a span of 7 bases. This CDR3 contains 13 residues.

This clonotype was counted a few times. The chain employs TRBV6-1 and TRBJ1-4, with a tentative D call TRBD1 (6 bases). The CDR3 is 13 residues long. V was trimmed by 10 bases and J by 16 bases, leaving 25 bases between them. The germline gives CDR1 MNHNS, CDR2 SASEGT. CDR3 sequence reads: CATRGSVTTKWFF. DNA for the CDR3: TGTGCCACCAGGGGTTCTGTGACAACAAAGTGGTTTTTT.

As DNA, the CDR3 is TGTGCCAGCAGCTTAGATCCAGGTGGGGATGAGCAGTTCTTC. As protein: CASSLDPGGDEQFF. The V call is TRBV7-9, the J call TRBJ2-1; D call uncertain. The CDR3 is made up of 14 amino acids. The germline V and J ends were trimmed by 1 base and 8 bases, with 12 bases remaining between them. Germline CDR1 is SEHNR and CDR2 is FQNEAQ (reference sequence).

The gene calls are TRBV4-1 and TRBJ1-4, with 8 positions matching TRBD1. Germline loops: CDR1 MGHRA, CDR2 YSYEKL. Unmatched junction bases numbered 17, after V lost 1 base and J lost 1 base. The CDR3 runs to 21 residues. The CDR3 sequence: CASSQGDRIFIGVGTNEKLFF. The DNA for the CDR3 is TGCGCCAGCAGCCAAGGGGACAGGATTTTTATTGGAGTTGGAACTAATGAAAAACTGTTTTTT.

This clonotype was found many times. The chain is built from TRBV7-2 and TRBJ2-1; 8 positions match TRBD2. Trimming removed 3 bases from V and 2 bases from J; junction bases left unmatched: 3. The CDR3 sequence is 15 residues long. The germline gives CDR1 SGHTA, CDR2 FQGNSA. CDR3 sequence (DNA): TGTGCCAGCAGCTTCGACGGGGGGGCCTACAATGAGCAGTTCTTC. The encoded protein is CASSFDGGAYNEQFF.

This clonotype showed up just a few times. This chain uses TRBV6-6 with TRBJ2-2; 8 bases align to TRBD2. This CDR3 has 23 amino acids. CDR1 and CDR2 from the germline V gene are MNHNY and SVGAGI (reference sequence). V lost 1 base and J lost 6; bases outside the gene matches: 28. The CDR3 DNA follows: TGTGCCAGCAGTTACTTGACCTCTGGAGCGGGACTAGTTTTTATTCGAGAAGCCGGGGAGCTGTTTTTT. The encoded protein is CASSYLTSGAGLVFIREAGELFF.

This clonotype was found a few times. The chain is built from TRBV12-3 or TRBV12-4 and TRBJ2-4; TRBD1 matches at 10 bases. CDR3 length equals 14 residues. V gave up 3 bases and J gave up 10 bases; unmatched junction bases: 6. The CDR3 bases are TGTGCCAGCAGTTTGGCCGGGACAGGGGTAATTCAGTACTTC. As protein: CASSLAGTGVIQYF.